This T cell receptor beta chain was captured in a study of OX40 agonist ivuxolimab in advanced cancers. Profiling relied on immunoSEQ multiplex PCR, and the TCRdb table lists in-frame clones only, not all of them. The data show 95,000 to 100,000 clones, roughly 83% seen once. Germline V lookup: CDR1 SGHVS, CDR2 FNYEAQ. The CDR3 runs to 15 residues. V lost 2 bases and J 8 bases, leaving 18 bases between the germline ends. The sequence came from an adult with an advanced solid tumor such as melanoma, head and neck, liver or kidney cancer. The V gene is TRBV7-6, the J gene TRBJ1-1; D is uncertain. The specimen was CD4+ or CD8+ T cells sorted from blood, collected in a trial of the OX40 agonist ivuxolimab. CDR3 residues: CASSLNPMGAAEAFF. For the CDR3, the DNA is TGTGCCAGCAGCTTAAACCCAATGGGTGCGGCAGAAGCTTTCTTT.